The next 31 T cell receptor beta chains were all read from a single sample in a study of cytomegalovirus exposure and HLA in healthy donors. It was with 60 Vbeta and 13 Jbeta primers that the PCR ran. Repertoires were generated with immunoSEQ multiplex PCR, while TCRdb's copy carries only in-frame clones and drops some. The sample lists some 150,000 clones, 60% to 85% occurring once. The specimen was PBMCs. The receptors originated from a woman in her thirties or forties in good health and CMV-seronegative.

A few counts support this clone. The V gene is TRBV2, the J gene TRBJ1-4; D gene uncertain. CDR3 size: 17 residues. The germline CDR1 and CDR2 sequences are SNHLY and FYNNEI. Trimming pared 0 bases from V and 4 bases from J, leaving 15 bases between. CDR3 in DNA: TGTGCCAGCAGTGAAGCGCAATATGGAGGAGGTAATGAAAAACTGTTTTTT. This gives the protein CASSEAQYGGGNEKLFF.

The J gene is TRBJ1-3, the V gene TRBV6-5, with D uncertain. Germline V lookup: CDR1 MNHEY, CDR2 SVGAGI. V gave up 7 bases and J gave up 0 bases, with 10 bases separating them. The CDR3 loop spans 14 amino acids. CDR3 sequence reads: CASTSVNSGNTIYF. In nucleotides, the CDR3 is TGTGCCAGCACCTCCGTAAACTCTGGAAACACCATATATTTT.

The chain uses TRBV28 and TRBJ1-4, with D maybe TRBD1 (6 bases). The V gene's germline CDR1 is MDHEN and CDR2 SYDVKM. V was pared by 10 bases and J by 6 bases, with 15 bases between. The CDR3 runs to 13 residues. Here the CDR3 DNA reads TGTGCCACCAAGGGCGGGGGCGATGAAAAACTGTTTTTT. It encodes CATKGGGDEKLFF.

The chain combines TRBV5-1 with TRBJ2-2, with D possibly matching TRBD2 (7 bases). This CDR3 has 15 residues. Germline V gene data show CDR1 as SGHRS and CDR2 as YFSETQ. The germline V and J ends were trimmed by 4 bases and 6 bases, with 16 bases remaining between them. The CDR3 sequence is CASSGGGQSSGELFF. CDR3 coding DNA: TGCGCCAGCAGCGGGGGGGGACAATCATCCGGGGAGCTGTTTTTT.

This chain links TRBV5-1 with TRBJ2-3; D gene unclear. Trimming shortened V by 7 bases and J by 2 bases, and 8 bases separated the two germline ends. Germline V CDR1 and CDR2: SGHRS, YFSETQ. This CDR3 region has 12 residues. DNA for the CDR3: TGCGCCAGCCGCGACTCCACAGATACGCAGTATTTT. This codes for CASRDSTDTQYF.

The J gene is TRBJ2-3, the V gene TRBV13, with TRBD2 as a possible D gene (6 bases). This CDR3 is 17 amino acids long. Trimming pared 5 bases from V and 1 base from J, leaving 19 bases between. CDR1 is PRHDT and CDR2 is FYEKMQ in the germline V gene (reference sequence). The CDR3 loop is CASSPPLGEAGTDTQYF. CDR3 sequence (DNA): TGTGCCAGCAGCCCACCCCTTGGGGAGGCCGGCACAGATACGCAGTATTTT.

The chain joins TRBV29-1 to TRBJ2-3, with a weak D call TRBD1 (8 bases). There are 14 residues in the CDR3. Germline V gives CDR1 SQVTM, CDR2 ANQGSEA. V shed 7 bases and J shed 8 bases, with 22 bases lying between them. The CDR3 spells CSARTGRGHGTQYF. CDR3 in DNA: TGCAGCGCTAGGACAGGGCGGGGGCACGGTACGCAGTATTTT.

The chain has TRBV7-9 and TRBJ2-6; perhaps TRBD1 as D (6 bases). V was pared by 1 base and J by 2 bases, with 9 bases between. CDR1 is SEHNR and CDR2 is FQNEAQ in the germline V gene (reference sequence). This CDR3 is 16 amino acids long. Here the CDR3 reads CASSLVAGAGANVLTF. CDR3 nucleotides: TGTGCCAGCAGCTTAGTGGCAGGGGCTGGGGCCAACGTCCTGACTTTC.

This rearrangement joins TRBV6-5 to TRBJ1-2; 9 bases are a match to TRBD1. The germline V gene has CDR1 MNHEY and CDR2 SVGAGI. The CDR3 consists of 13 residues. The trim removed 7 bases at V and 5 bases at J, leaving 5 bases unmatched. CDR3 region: CASNPGTGYGYTF. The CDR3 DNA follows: TGTGCCAGCAACCCCGGGACAGGGTATGGCTACACCTTC.

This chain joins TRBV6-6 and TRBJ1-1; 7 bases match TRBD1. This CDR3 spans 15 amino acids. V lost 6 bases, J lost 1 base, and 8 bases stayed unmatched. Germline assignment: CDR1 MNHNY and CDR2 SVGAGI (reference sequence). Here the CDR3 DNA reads TGTGCCAGCAGGGCCCAGACAGGGACGAACACTGAAGCTTTCTTT. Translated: CASRAQTGTNTEAFF.

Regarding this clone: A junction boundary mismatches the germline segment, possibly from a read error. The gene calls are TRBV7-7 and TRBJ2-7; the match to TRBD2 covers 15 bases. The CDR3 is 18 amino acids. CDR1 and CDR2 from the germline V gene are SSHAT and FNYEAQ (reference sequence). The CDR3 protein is CASSLGLAGGRRNYEQYF. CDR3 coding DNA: TGTGCTAGCAGCTTAGGACTAGCGGGAGGGCGGCGAAACTACGAGCAGTACTTC.

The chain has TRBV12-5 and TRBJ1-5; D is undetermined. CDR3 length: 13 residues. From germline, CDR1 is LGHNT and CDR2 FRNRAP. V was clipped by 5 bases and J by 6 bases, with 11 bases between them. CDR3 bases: TGTGCTAGTGGTCCTCAACGGGGTCAGCCCCAGCATTTT. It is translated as CASGPQRGQPQHF. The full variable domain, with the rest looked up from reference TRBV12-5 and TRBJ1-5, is DARVTQTPRHKVTEMGQEVTMRCQPILGHNTVFWYRQTMMQGLELLAYFRNRAPLDDSGMPKDRFSAEMPDATLATLKIQPSEPRDSAVYFCASGPQRGQPQHFGDGTRLSIL.

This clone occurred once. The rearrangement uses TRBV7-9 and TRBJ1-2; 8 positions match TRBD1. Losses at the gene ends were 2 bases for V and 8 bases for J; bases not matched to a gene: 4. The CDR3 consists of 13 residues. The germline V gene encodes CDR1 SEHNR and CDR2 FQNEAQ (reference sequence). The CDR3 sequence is CASSLMDREGYTF. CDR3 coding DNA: TGTGCCAGCAGCTTAATGGACAGGGAAGGCTACACCTTC.

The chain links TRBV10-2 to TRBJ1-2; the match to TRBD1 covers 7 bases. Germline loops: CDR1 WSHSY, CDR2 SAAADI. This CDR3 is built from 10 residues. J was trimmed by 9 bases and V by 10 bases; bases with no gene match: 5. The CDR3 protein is CATYRGSYTF. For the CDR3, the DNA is TGCGCCACCTACAGGGGTAGCTACACCTTC.

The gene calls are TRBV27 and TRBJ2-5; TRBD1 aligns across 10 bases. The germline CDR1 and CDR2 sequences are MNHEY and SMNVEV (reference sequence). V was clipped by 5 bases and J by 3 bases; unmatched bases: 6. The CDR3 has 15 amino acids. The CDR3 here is CASSPRDRGEETQYF. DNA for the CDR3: TGTGCCAGCAGTCCTCGGGACAGGGGAGAAGAGACCCAGTACTTC.

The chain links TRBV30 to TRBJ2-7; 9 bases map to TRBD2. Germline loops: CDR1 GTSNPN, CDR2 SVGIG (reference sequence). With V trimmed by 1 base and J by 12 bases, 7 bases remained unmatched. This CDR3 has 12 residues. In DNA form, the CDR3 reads TGTGCCTGGAGTGAGATTAGCGGGAGAGGGTACTTC. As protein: CAWSEISGRGYF.

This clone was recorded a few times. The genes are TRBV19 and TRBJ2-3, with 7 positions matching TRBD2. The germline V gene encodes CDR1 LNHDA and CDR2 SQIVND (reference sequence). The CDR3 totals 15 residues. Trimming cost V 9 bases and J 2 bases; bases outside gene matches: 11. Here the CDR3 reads CASNKVGGYTDTQYF. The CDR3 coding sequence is TGTGCCAGCAATAAGGTGGGGGGGTACACAGATACGCAGTATTTT.

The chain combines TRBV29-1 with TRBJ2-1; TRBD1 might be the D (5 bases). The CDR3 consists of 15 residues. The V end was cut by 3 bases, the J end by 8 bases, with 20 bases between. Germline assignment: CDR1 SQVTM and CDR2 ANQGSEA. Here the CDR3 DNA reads TGCAGCGTTGAGATGTCGGCAGGGCGGTCCGATGAGCAGTTCTTC. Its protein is CSVEMSAGRSDEQFF.

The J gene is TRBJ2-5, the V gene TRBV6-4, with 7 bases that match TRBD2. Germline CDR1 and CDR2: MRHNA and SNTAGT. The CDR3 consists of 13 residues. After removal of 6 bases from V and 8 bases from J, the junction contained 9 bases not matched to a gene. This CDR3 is CASRPGEGGTQYF. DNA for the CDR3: TGTGCCAGCAGGCCTGGGGAGGGTGGAACCCAGTACTTC.

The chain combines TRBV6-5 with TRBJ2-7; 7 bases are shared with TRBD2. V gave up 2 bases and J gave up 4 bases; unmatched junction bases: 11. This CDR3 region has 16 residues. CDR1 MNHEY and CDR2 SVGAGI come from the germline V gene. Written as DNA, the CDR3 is TGTGCCAGCAGTTACGTTCGACTAGCAGCAATTTACGAGCAGTACTTC. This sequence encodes CASSYVRLAAIYEQYF.

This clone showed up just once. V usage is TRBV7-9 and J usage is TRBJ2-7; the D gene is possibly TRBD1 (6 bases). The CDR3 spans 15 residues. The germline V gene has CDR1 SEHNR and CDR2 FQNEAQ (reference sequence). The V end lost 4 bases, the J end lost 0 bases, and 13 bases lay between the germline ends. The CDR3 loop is CASSWGQGNSYEQYF. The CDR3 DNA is TGTGCCAGCAGCTGGGGTCAGGGGAACTCCTACGAGCAGTACTTC.

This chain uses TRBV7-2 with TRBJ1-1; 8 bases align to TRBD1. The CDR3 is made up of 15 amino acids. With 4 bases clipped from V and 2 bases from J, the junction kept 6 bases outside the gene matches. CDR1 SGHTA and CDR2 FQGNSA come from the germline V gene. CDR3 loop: CASSSLGQGNTEAFF. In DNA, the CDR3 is TGTGCCAGCAGCTCCTTAGGACAGGGAAACACTGAAGCTTTCTTT. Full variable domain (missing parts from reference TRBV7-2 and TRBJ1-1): GAGVSQSPSNKVTEKGKDVELRCDPISGHTALYWYRQSLGQGLEFLIYFQGNSAPDKSGLPSDRFSAERTGGSVSTLTIQRTQQEDSAVYLCASSSLGQGNTEAFFGQGTRLTVV.

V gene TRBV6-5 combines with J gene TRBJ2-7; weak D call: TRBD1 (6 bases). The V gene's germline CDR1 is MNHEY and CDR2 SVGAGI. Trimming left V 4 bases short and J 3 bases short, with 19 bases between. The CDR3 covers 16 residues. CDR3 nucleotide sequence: TGTGCCAGCAGTTTCGATCCCCGACAGGCGAGCTACGAGCAGTACTTC. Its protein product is CASSFDPRQASYEQYF.

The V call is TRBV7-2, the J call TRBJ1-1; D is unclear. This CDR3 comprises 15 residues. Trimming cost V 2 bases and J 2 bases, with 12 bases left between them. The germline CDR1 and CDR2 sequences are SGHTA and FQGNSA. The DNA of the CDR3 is TGTGCCAGCAGCTTACAGGCAGCATCTAACACTGAAGCTTTCTTT. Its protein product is CASSLQAASNTEAFF.

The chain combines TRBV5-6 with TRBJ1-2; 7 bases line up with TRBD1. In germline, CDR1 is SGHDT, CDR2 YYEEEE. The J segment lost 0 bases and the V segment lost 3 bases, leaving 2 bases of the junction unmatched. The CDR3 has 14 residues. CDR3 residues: CASSWDRANYGYTF. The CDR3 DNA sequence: TGTGCCAGCAGCTGGGACAGAGCTAACTATGGCTACACCTTC.

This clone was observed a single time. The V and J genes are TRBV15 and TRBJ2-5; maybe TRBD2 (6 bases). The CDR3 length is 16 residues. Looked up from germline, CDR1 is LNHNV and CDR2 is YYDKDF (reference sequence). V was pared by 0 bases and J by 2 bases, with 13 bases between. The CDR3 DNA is TGTGCCACCAGCAGAGAGGAGGGTTGGGGACAAGAGACCCAGTACTTC. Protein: CATSREEGWGQETQYF.

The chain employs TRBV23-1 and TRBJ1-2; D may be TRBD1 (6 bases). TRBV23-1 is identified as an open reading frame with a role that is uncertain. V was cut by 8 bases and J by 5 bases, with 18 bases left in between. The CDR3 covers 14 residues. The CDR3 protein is CASGSNREGYGYTF. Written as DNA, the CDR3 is TGCGCCAGCGGCTCTAACAGGGAGGGTTATGGCTACACCTTC.

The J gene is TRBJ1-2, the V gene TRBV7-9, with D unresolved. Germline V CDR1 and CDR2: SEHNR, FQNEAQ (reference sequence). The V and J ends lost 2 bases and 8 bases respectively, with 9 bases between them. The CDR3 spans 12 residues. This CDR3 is CASSLPDGGYTF. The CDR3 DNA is TGTGCCAGCAGCTTACCCGACGGGGGCTACACCTTC.

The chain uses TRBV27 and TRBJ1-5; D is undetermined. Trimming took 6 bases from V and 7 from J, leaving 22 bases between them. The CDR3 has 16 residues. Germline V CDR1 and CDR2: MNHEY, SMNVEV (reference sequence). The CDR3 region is CASSPSRGLRGQPQHF. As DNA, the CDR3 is TGTGCCAGCAGCCCTTCCCGGGGTCTCCGGGGACAGCCCCAGCATTTT.

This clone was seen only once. This chain's CDR3 is CASSRGSTDTQYF. The CDR3 DNA reads as TGTGCCAGCAGTAGAGGGAGCACAGATACGCAGTATTTT. V and J are TRBV27 and TRBJ2-3, with D possibly being TRBD2 (5 bases). This CDR3 comprises 13 residues. V was shortened by 5 bases and J by 0 bases, with 6 bases between the two germline ends. Germline lookup yields CDR1 MNHEY and CDR2 SMNVEV (reference sequence).

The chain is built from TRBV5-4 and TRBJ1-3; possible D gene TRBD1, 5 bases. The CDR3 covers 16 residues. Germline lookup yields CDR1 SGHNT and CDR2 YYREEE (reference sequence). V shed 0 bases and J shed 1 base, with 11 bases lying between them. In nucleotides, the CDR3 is TGTGCCAGCAGCTTGGACAGGCAAAGGTCTGGAAACACCATATATTTT. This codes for CASSLDRQRSGNTIYF.